This T cell receptor beta chain was captured in a study of T cells in Graves' hyperthyroidism and ophthalmopathy. No ophthalmopathy progression within 18 months constituted stable Graves' hyperthyroidism. General study findings and limits: The majority of expanded thyroid clonotypes above 0.001 also appeared in blood. The model anticipated ophthalmopathy a median about 6.5 months pre-onset.

The CDR3 is 16 residues long. J gave up 1 base and V 6 bases, and 7 bases lay outside the gene matches. The germline V gene encodes CDR1 PRHDT and CDR2 FYEKMQ (reference sequence). This clonotype occurred a few times. Its cognate antigen is unknown. It was RNA transcripts that yielded the amplified TCR beta CDR3 regions. HTBI primers were the set used in a first-round RT-PCR of the TCR CDR3. TCRdb used MiXCR to reprocess the multiplex PCR reads, holding one entry per CDR3 protein. The sample lists around 190,000 distinct CDR3 sequences, over 15% occurring once. V and J are TRBV13 and TRBJ2-2; TRBD1 agrees at 8 bases. This TCR came from a woman aged 50 to 60 with Graves' hyperthyroidism. Input material: blood. In nucleotides, the CDR3 is TGTGCCAGCAGGCCGGCGGACAGGGTGAACACCGGGGAGCTGTTTTTT. Its protein product is CASRPADRVNTGELFF. Variable domain in full (rest from reference TRBV13 and TRBJ2-2): AAGVIQSPRHLIKEKRETATLKCYPIPRHDTVYWYQQGPGQDPQFLISFYEKMQSDKGSIPDRFSAQQFSDYHSELNMSSLELGDSALYFCASRPADRVNTGELFFGEGSRLTVL.